Listed below are T cell receptor beta chains from one sample, sequenced in a study of blood T cell repertoires in COVID-19. Generated by immunoSEQ multiplex PCR, the TCRdb table keeps only in-frame clones and is missing some. The sample has around 63,000 clones, approximately 86% seen once; the top ten hold approximately 3.4%. Sequencing was carried out using peripheral blood. Receptor source: a middle-aged man with active COVID-19. Both conserved end residues are part of each CDR3. D genes are given only for firm matches. The size field is filled for only some rows; it gives once, few, many or a size class.

V gene	J gene	D gene	CDR3 length	clone size	CDR3 DNA	CDR3 protein
TRBV18	TRBJ2-3	-	18	once	TGTGCCAGCTCACCACCGGGCCGGCGGATCGGGGGCACAGATACGCAGTATTTT	CASSPPGRRIGGTDTQYF
TRBV5-1	TRBJ2-1	TRBD2	15	once	TGCGCCAGCAGCAAGACTAGCCCCTCCTACAATGAGCAGTTCTTC	CASSKTSPSYNEQFF
TRBV3-1/TRBV3-2	TRBJ2-1	TRBD1	15	-	TGTGCCAGCAGGGGCTCGGACAGGGATAGGAATGAGCAGTTCTTC	CASRGSDRDRNEQFF
TRBV7-2	TRBJ2-5	-	12	few	TGTGCCAGCAGGCGACAGCAAGAGACCCAGTACTTC	CASRRQQETQYF
TRBV5-1	TRBJ2-7	TRBD1	15	few	TGCGCCAGCAGCTTGGTCCCGGGACAGACCTACGAGCAGTACTTC	CASSLVPGQTYEQYF
TRBV4-1	TRBJ2-1	TRBD2	17	-	TGCGCCAGCAGCCAATATGAGGGCGGGGGCTCCTACAATGAGCAGTTCTTC	CASSQYEGGGSYNEQFF
TRBV6-5	TRBJ2-5	-	14	-	TGTGCCAGCAGCCGCATCCCCCCCAGGGAGACCCAGTACTTC	CASSRIPPRETQYF
TRBV4-1	TRBJ1-5	-	14	-	TGCGCCAGCTCGGGGGTGGCGAGCAATCAGCCCCAGCATTTT	CASSGVASNQPQHF
TRBV27	TRBJ2-1	TRBD2	17	-	TGTGCCAGCAGTTCCAAAGCGGGGGGCGGGGGCGGCAGTGAGCAGTTCTTC	CASSSKAGGGGGSEQFF
TRBV7-9	TRBJ2-7	-	14	-	TGTGCCAGCAGCCCAGGGCCTAGTGATTTGGGGCAGTACTTC	CASSPGPSDLGQYF
TRBV10-3	TRBJ2-7	TRBD1	14	-	TGTGCCATCAACGAGGGGACAGGGCTGGACGAGCAGTACTTC	CAINEGTGLDEQYF
TRBV27	TRBJ1-6	-	16	-	TGTGCCAGCAGTTTATCCCGCGGCACCGTTGGATCACCCCTCCACTTT	CASSLSRGTVGSPLHF
TRBV27	TRBJ2-7	TRBD1	16	-	TGTGCCAGCAGTTTCCTCGGGACAGGCCGTCCCTACGAGCAGTACTTC	CASSFLGTGRPYEQYF
TRBV5-4	TRBJ1-3	TRBD1	15	-	TGTGCCAGCAGCTCGGGACAGCGAGACGGAAACACCATATATTTT	CASSSGQRDGNTIYF
TRBV9	TRBJ2-5	-	15	-	TGTGCCAGCAGCATTCAGACTAGAGGCCAAGAGACCCAGTACTTC	CASSIQTRGQETQYF
TRBV5-6	TRBJ1-3	TRBD1	17	-	TGTGCCAGCAGTGAGCAGGGGGCCCCTCCATCTGGAAACACCATATATTTT	CASSEQGAPPSGNTIYF
TRBV11-3	TRBJ2-2	TRBD1	16	-	TGTGCCAGCAGCCCTCGGGCAGGGGGGAACACCGGGGAGCTGTTTTTT	CASSPRAGGNTGELFF
TRBV5-6	TRBJ1-1	-	14	few	TGTGCCAGCAGCTACACAGGGACGAACACTGAAGCTTTCTTT	CASSYTGTNTEAFF
TRBV5-1	TRBJ2-7	-	14	-	TGCGCCAGCAGCTTGTGGGGGGGCCTCAACGAGCAGTACTTC	CASSLWGGLNEQYF
TRBV5-1	TRBJ1-3	-	15	-	TGCGCCAGCAGCTTTAGTCAGGGGTATGGAAACACCATATATTTT	CASSFSQGYGNTIYF
TRBV11-2	TRBJ2-7	-	14	-	TGTGCCAGCAGCTTAACGGGGGGCTTGGACGAGCAGTACTTC	CASSLTGGLDEQYF
TRBV5-5	TRBJ2-1	-	16	-	TGTGCCAGCAGCCCGAACAGGTCACGCCCTTACAATGAGCAGTTCTTC	CASSPNRSRPYNEQFF
TRBV9	TRBJ2-1	-	13	-	TGTGCCAGCAGCGTAGAAGCAGGCAATGAGCAGTTCTTC	CASSVEAGNEQFF
TRBV7-8	TRBJ1-1	-	15	-	TGTGCCAGCAGCTTAGTGGGAGGAGCTAACACTGAAGCTTTCTTT	CASSLVGGANTEAFF
TRBV5-4	TRBJ1-1	TRBD1	11	-	TGTGCCAGCAGCCGGGACAGGGAAGCTTTCTTT	CASSRDREAFF
TRBV15	TRBJ1-2	TRBD1	15	-	TGTGCCACCAGCAGAGCTGAGACAGGGGTGGGAGGCTACACCTTC	CATSRAETGVGGYTF
TRBV27	TRBJ1-1	-	13	-	TGTGCCAGCAGTACCGTGCGGAACACTGAAGCTTTCTTT	CASSTVRNTEAFF
TRBV4-1	TRBJ1-2	-	16	few	TGCGCCAGCAGCCAAGATCGAGGCTACGGCTGGGATGGCTACACCTTC	CASSQDRGYGWDGYTF
TRBV6-5	TRBJ2-1	TRBD2	15	-	TGTGCCAGCAGTTACCGTAGCGGGTACAACAATGAGCAGTTCTTC	CASSYRSGYNNEQFF
TRBV5-1	TRBJ1-3	TRBD1	17	-	TGCGCCAGCAGCCAGGACAGGGCGTCGGAAAGTGGAAACACCATATATTTT	CASSQDRASESGNTIYF
TRBV3-1/TRBV3-2	TRBJ1-1	-	18	-	TGTGCCAGCAGCCAAAACACAGGGAAAGCAACAATGAACACTGAAGCTTTCTTT	CASSQNTGKATMNTEAFF
TRBV7-3	TRBJ2-5	-	14	-	TGTGCCAGCAGCTTACCCGGACTCCAAGAGACCCAGTACTTC	CASSLPGLQETQYF
TRBV6-2/TRBV6-3	TRBJ2-7	-	13	-	TGTGCCAGCAGCCAGACAGGACTCTACGAGCAGTACTTC	CASSQTGLYEQYF
TRBV4-3	TRBJ2-1	-	13	-	TGCGCCAGCAGCCAAGACTATTACAATGAGCAGTTCTTC	CASSQDYYNEQFF
TRBV5-8	TRBJ2-1	-	14	-	TGTGCCAGCAGCTTGGATAGGGGCTACAATGAGCAGTTCTTC	CASSLDRGYNEQFF
TRBV10-2	TRBJ2-1	-	14	-	TGCGCCAGCAGCGGACTCAATGAGTACAATGAGCAGTTCTTC	CASSGLNEYNEQFF
TRBV9	TRBJ2-2	TRBD2	15	-	TGTGCCAGCAGAACGGGACTAGCGGTCGCCGGGGAGCTGTTTTTT	CASRTGLAVAGELFF
TRBV18	TRBJ2-2	-	15	few	TGTGCCAGCTCACCGGCAAGTCCCAACACCGGGGAGCTGTTTTTT	CASSPASPNTGELFF
TRBV11-1	TRBJ2-1	-	13	-	TGTGCCAGCAGCTTAGGGCGGAACAATGAGCAGTTCTTC	CASSLGRNNEQFF
TRBV3-1/TRBV3-2	TRBJ2-1	TRBD2	15	-	TGTGCCAGCAGCGATAGCGGGAGGGGTTACAATGAGCAGTTCTTC	CASSDSGRGYNEQFF
TRBV6-6	TRBJ2-7	-	11	-	TGTGCCAGCAGACAGGGTTACGAGCAGTACTTC	CASRQGYEQYF
TRBV7-8	TRBJ1-2	-	13	-	TGTGCCAGCTCGGACAGACTTAACTATGGCTACACCTTC	CASSDRLNYGYTF
TRBV30	TRBJ1-2	TRBD1	15	once	TGTGCCTGGAGTGTACGAAAACAGGGGGGCTATGGCTACACCTTC	CAWSVRKQGGYGYTF
TRBV5-1	TRBJ2-3	TRBD2	15	-	TGCGCCAGCAGGCGACTAGCGGGAGACACAGATACGCAGTATTTT	CASRRLAGDTDTQYF
TRBV5-1	TRBJ1-3	-	14	few	TGCGCCAGCAGCTTAACAGGGATAGGAAACACCATATATTTT	CASSLTGIGNTIYF
TRBV7-9	TRBJ1-2	-	13	-	TGTGCCAGCAGCTTCGGGGGAGACTATGGCTACACCTTC	CASSFGGDYGYTF